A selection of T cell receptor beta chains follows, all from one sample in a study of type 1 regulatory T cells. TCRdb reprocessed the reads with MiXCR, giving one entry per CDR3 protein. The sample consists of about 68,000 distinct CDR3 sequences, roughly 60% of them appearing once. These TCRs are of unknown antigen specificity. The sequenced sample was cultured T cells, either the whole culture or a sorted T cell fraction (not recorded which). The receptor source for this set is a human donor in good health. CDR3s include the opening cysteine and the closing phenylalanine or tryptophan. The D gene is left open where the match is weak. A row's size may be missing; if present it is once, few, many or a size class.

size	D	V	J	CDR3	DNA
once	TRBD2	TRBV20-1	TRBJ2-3	CSAPQVVAGGISSTDTQYF	TGCAGTGCTCCCCAAGTGGTAGCGGGAGGAATTTCTAGCACAGATACGCAGTATTTT
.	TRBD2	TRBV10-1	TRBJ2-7	CASAGGSYEQYF	TGCGCCAGCGCGGGAGGCTCCTACGAGCAGTACTTC
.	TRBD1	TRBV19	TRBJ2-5	CASSKSDRASETQYF	TGTGCCAGTAGTAAAAGCGACAGGGCATCCGAGACCCAGTACTTC
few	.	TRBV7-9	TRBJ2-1	CASSPRGAGPGVHEQFF	TGTGCCAGCAGCCCTAGGGGTGCGGGACCCGGGGTGCATGAGCAGTTCTTC
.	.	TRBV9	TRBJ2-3	CASSVGSTDTQYF	TGTGCCAGCAGCGTCGGGAGCACAGATACGCAGTATTTT
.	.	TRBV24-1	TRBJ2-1	CATSGPAYNEQFF	TGTGCCACCAGTGGGCCCGCCTACAATGAGCAGTTCTTC
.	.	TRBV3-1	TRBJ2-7	CASSRTGRGGYYEQYF	TGTGCCAGCAGTCGGACTGGCAGGGGAGGGTACTACGAGCAGTACTTC
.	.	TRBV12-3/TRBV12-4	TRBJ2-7	CASSLAGEQYF	TGTGCCAGCAGTTTAGCAGGCGAGCAGTACTTC
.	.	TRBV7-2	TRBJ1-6	CASSPLTGAVGSPLHF	TGTGCCAGCAGCCCGCTTACGGGGGCTGTAGGTTCACCCCTCCACTTT
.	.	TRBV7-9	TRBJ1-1	CASSLQDGGTEAFF	TGTGCCAGCAGCTTACAGGATGGGGGCACTGAAGCTTTCTTT
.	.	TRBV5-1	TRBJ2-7	CASSLAEQTTGQYF	TGCGCCAGCAGCTTGGCCGAACAGACGACAGGACAGTACTTC
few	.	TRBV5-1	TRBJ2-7	CASSPRGGQSVVLADAYEQYF	TGCGCCAGCAGCCCCCGAGGCGGACAGAGTGTTGTCCTAGCGGACGCCTACGAGCAGTACTTC
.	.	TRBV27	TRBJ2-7	CASSKLEPPYEQYF	TGTGCCAGCAGTAAACTAGAGCCGCCCTACGAGCAGTACTTC
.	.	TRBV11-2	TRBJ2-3	CASSIVEPPGDTQYF	TGTGCCAGCAGCATAGTCGAGCCTCCAGGAGATACGCAGTATTTT
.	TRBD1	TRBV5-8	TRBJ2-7	CASSSGRRGLSVYEQYF	TGTGCCAGCAGCTCGGGTCGAAGGGGGCTTTCAGTCTACGAGCAGTACTTC
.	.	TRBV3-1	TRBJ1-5	CASSQVWSSQPQHF	TGTGCCAGCAGCCAAGTTTGGTCGTCTCAGCCCCAGCATTTT
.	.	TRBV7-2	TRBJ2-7	CASSQSKGPYEQYF	TGTGCCAGCAGCCAAAGTAAGGGGCCCTACGAGCAGTACTTC
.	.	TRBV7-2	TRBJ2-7	CASSREYEQYF	TGTGCCAGCAGCAGGGAGTACGAGCAGTACTTC
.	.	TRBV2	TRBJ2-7	CASGGSGYEQYF	TGTGCCAGCGGGGGTAGCGGCTACGAGCAGTACTTC
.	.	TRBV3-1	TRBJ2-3	CASNQERLSTDTQYF	TGTGCCAGCAACCAAGAACGGCTTAGCACAGATACGCAGTATTTT
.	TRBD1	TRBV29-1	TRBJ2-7	CSAQEDRGSYEQYF	TGCAGCGCCCAAGAGGACAGGGGTTCCTACGAGCAGTACTTC
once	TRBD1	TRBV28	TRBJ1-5	CASSLRSTGGGNQPQHF	TGTGCCAGCAGTTTAAGGTCGACAGGGGGCGGCAATCAGCCCCAGCATTTT
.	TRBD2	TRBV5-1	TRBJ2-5	CASSLGTSAKQETQYF	TGCGCCAGCAGTCTTGGTACTAGCGCAAAACAAGAGACCCAGTACTTC
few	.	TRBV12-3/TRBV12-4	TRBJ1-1	CASSLAIGFADAFF	TGTGCCAGCAGTTTAGCGATTGGATTTGCGGACGCTTTCTTT
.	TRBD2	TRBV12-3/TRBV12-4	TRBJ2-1	CASSLKAGGWNEQFF	TGTGCCAGCAGTTTAAAGGCGGGAGGCTGGAATGAGCAGTTCTTC
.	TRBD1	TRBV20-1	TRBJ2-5	CSAALGQGQETQYF	TGCAGTGCTGCCCTCGGACAGGGACAGGAGACCCAGTACTTC
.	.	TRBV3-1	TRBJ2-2	CASSQGGLNTGELFF	TGTGCCAGCAGCCAAGGCGGTCTGAACACCGGGGAGCTGTTTTTT
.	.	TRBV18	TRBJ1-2	CASSPDHDGASNGYTF	TGTGCCAGCTCACCAGATCACGATGGGGCTTCGAATGGCTACACCTTC
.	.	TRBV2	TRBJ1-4	CASSAQINEKLFF	TGTGCCAGCTCGGCACAGATAAATGAAAAACTGTTTTTT
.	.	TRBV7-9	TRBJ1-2	CASSLVGGFIGYTF	TGTGCCAGCAGCTTAGTGGGCGGATTCATAGGCTACACCTTC
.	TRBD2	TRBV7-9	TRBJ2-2	CASSPHLAGGNTGELFF	TGTGCCAGCAGCCCTCATCTAGCGGGAGGAAACACCGGGGAGCTGTTTTTT
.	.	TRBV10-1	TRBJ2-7	CASSESPSRHEQYF	TGCGCCAGCAGTGAGTCTCCGTCGCGACACGAGCAGTACTTC
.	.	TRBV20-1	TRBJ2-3	CSARDTTPRTDTQYF	TGCAGTGCTAGAGATACGACACCCAGGACAGATACGCAGTATTTT
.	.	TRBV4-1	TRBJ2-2	CASSQAQVLVAGELFF	TGCGCCAGCAGCCAAGCGCAGGTGTTAGTGGCCGGGGAGCTGTTTTTT
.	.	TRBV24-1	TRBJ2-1	CATSLYNEQFF	TGTGCCACCAGCCTATACAATGAGCAGTTCTTC
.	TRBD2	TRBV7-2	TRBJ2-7	CASSEDSGTSAYEQYF	TGTGCCAGCAGCGAGGACAGCGGGACTAGCGCCTACGAGCAGTACTTC
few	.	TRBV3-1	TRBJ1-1	CASSPGRKNTEAFF	TGTGCCAGCAGCCCGGGACGGAAGAACACTGAAGCTTTCTTT
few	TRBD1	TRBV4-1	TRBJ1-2	CASSQAGQGLSGYTF	TGCGCCAGCAGCCAAGCGGGACAGGGGTTAAGTGGCTACACCTTC
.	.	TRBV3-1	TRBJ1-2	CASSPNPYGYTF	TGTGCCAGCAGCCCTAACCCATATGGCTACACCTTC
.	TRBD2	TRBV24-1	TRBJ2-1	CATSDHGTSGTKNEQFF	TGTGCCACCAGTGACCACGGGACTAGCGGGACCAAGAATGAGCAGTTCTTC
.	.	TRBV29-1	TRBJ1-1	CSVGGVTYTEAFF	TGCAGCGTTGGCGGGGTTACGTACACTGAAGCTTTCTTT
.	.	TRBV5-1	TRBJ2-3	CASSLRGTYTDTQYF	TGCGCCAGCAGCTTACGGGGGACTTACACAGATACGCAGTATTTT
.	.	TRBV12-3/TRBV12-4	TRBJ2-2	CASTPRESAGELFF	TGTGCCAGCACTCCTCGGGAATCAGCCGGGGAGCTGTTTTTT
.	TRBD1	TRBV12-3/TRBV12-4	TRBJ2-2	CASSPSGTDNTGELFF	TGTGCCAGCAGCCCGAGTGGGACAGACAACACCGGGGAGCTGTTTTTT
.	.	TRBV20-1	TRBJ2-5	CSTRRAVLQETQYF	TGCAGTACACGGCGGGCAGTCCTTCAAGAGACCCAGTACTTC
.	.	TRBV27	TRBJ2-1	CASSLRSSSVQFF	TGTGCCAGCAGTTTAAGGAGTTCAAGCGTGCAGTTCTTC
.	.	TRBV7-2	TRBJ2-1	CASSLVSGWNEQFF	TGTGCCAGCAGCTTAGTTAGTGGTTGGAATGAGCAGTTCTTC
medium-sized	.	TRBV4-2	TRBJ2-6	CASSQEPAGANVLTF	TGTGCCAGCAGCCAAGAGCCAGCTGGGGCCAACGTCCTGACTTTC